The present TCR beta chain was sequenced within a study of T-cell memory formation after mild COVID-19. General observations from the study: Pre-infection memory showed some responding clones, and this suggested that cross-reactive memory joined. Specificity for SARS-CoV-2 was not confirmed among the second-wave clones peaking on day 37.

This clonotype has more than one count but fewer than ten. Antigen: not known. In TCRdb, the 5' RACE reads were re-called with MiXCR into one record per CDR3 protein. The sample records about 190,000 distinct CDR3 sequences, 10% to 13% being singletons. The TCR comes from a man between 18 and 29 years old who had mild COVID-19 (a few samples of this study predate the infection). Cell type and time point are not known. Sequences were obtained from PBMCs or a T cell subset sorted from them (not recorded which).

The CDR3 coding sequence is TGTGCCAGCAGCCTAACAGGGGTCCCTAATGAAAAACTGTTTTTT. Encoded protein: CASSLTGVPNEKLFF. This chain joins TRBV7-9 and TRBJ1-4, with 7 bases identical to TRBD1. After removal of 5 bases from V and 3 bases from J, the junction contained 6 bases not matched to a gene. Looked up from germline, CDR1 is SEHNR and CDR2 is FQNEAQ (reference sequence). This CDR3 spans 15 amino acids.